The 12 T cell receptor beta chains reported below all come from one sample, sequenced in a study of blood T cell repertoires in COVID-19. TCRdb keeps only in-frame clones here, not all; method: immunoSEQ multiplex PCR. This repertoire shows around 130,000 clones, around 81% found once; its top ten account for around 8%. Source material: peripheral blood. Receptors originate from a human donor in a cohort sampled during active COVID-19.

The chain is built from TRBV6-5 and TRBJ2-7, with 7 bases lining up with TRBD1. J gave up 8 bases and V 7 bases, and 14 bases lay outside the gene matches. This CDR3 is 14 amino acids long. Germline CDR1 MNHEY, CDR2 SVGAGI. DNA of the CDR3: TGTGCCAGCAATATCGAAGGGGGCCAAGGGAAGCAGTACTTC. Protein product: CASNIEGGQGKQYF.

This chain uses TRBV6-1 with TRBJ1-6; D may be TRBD1 (5 bases). CDR1 MNHNS and CDR2 SASEGT come from the germline V gene. V was cut by 4 bases and J by 2 bases, with 18 bases left in between. The CDR3 extends over 18 amino acids. The CDR3 nucleotides are TGTGCCAGCAGTGGCCGGGGGTTGTCAGGCCCCTATAATTCACCCCTCCACTTT. This encodes CASSGRGLSGPYNSPLHF.

J is TRBJ1-2 and V is TRBV7-2, with a tentative D call TRBD1 (5 bases). The CDR3 runs to 13 residues. Germline lookup yields CDR1 SGHTA and CDR2 FQGNSA. V lost 4 bases and J lost 1, with 7 bases in between. In nucleotides, the CDR3 is TGTGCCAGCAGCTCCAGGGTTAACTATGGCTACACCTTC. Translating it yields CASSSRVNYGYTF.

The chain has TRBV18 and TRBJ1-1; D is perhaps TRBD1 (6 bases). Trimming removed 2 bases at V and 11 bases at J, with 21 bases between. The CDR3 extends over 15 amino acids. Germline V gene sequence: CDR1 KGHSH, CDR2 LQKENI. CDR3 sequence: CASSPSNRESAAAFF. The CDR3 DNA follows: TGTGCCAGCTCACCATCCAACAGGGAATCCGCGGCCGCTTTCTTT. Full variable domain (remainder filled in from reference TRBV18 and TRBJ1-1): NAGVMQNPRHLVRRRGQEARLRCSPMKGHSHVYWYRQLPEEGLKFMVYLQKENIIDESGMPKERFSAEFPKEGPSILRIQQVVRGDSAAYFCASSPSNRESAAAFFGQGTRLTVV.

This clone was recorded a few times. This chain connects TRBV19 to TRBJ2-7; 9 bases fit TRBD1. Germline V gene lookup returns CDR1 LNHDA and CDR2 SQIVND (reference sequence). CDR3 size: 15 residues. After removal of 2 bases from V and 4 bases from J, the junction contained 6 bases not matched to a gene. The CDR3 here is CASSILTGGSYEQYF. CDR3 in DNA: TGTGCCAGTAGTATACTGACAGGGGGTTCATACGAGCAGTACTTC.

This chain connects TRBV13 to TRBJ2-1; 8 nucleotides line up with TRBD1. This CDR3 is built from 15 residues. J lost 2 bases, V lost 5 bases, and 5 bases had no gene match. CDR1 and CDR2 (germline): PRHDT, FYEKMQ (reference sequence). This CDR3 reads CASSPRTGPYNEQFF. As DNA, the CDR3 is TGTGCCAGCAGCCCCCGGACAGGGCCCTACAATGAGCAGTTCTTC.

The J gene is TRBJ2-7, the V gene TRBV27, with 14 positions matching TRBD2. V lost 6 bases, J lost 0 bases, and 1 base stayed unmatched. The CDR3 has 15 residues. Germline V gene lookup returns CDR1 MNHEY and CDR2 SMNVEV (reference sequence). The CDR3 here is CASSGTSGGSYEQYF. CDR3 coding DNA: TGTGCCAGCAGCGGGACTAGCGGGGGCTCCTACGAGCAGTACTTC.

The rearrangement joins TRBV6-6 to TRBJ1-2; 12 bases line up with TRBD1. The CDR3 loop spans 16 amino acids. With 5 bases clipped from V and 4 bases from J, the junction kept 8 bases outside the gene matches. CDR1 is MNHNY, CDR2 SVGAGI, per germline (reference sequence). CDR3 DNA: TGTGCCAGCAGTCTAAAGGTGGGACAGGGGGCCTATGGCTACACCTTC. This encodes CASSLKVGQGAYGYTF.

The chain combines TRBV29-1 with TRBJ1-2, with unresolved D. V lost 4 bases and J 0 bases, leaving 15 bases between the germline ends. This CDR3 comprises 15 residues. Looked up from germline, CDR1 is SQVTM and CDR2 is ANQGSEA. CDR3 nucleotide sequence: TGCAGCGTTGTCGTGCAACAAAGTGCTAACTATGGCTACACCTTC. Amino acids: CSVVVQQSANYGYTF.

This chain links TRBV4-1 with TRBJ1-2, with 7 positions matching TRBD1. V was clipped by 3 bases and J by 7 bases; unmatched bases: 11. CDR1 and CDR2 (germline): MGHRA, YSYEKL. The CDR3 extends over 15 amino acids. The CDR3 nucleotides are TGCGCCAGCAGCCAGCTAGGGACAGCGGCGGGTGGCTACACCTTC. Its protein product is CASSQLGTAAGGYTF.

Here the CDR3 reads CASRKAGRETQYF. The CDR3 nucleotides read TGTGCCAGCAGAAAAGCGGGGAGGGAGACCCAGTACTTC. The chain combines TRBV28 with TRBJ2-5; 7 bases fit TRBD2. The CDR3 contains 13 residues. Germline V gene data show CDR1 as MDHEN and CDR2 as SYDVKM. The V and J ends lost 6 bases and 5 bases, in that order; junction bases with no gene match: 6. Looking up the rest from reference TRBV28 and TRBJ2-5 gives the full variable domain: DVKVTQSSRYLVKRTGEKVFLECVQDMDHENMFWYRQDPGLGLRLIYFSYDVKMKEKGDIPEGYSVSREKKERFSLILESASTNQTSMYLCASRKAGRETQYFGPGTRLLVL.

The chain carries TRBV6-5 and TRBJ2-7; 11 nucleotides line up with TRBD1. CDR1 MNHEY and CDR2 SVGAGI come from the germline V gene. Trimming at V came to 5 bases and at J to 3 bases, leaving 3 bases not matched to a gene. This CDR3 is built from 14 residues. This CDR3 reads CASSLGTGGYEQYF. The CDR3 nucleotides are TGTGCCAGCAGTCTCGGGACAGGGGGCTACGAGCAGTACTTC.